Following are 2 T cell receptor beta chains from one sample sequenced in a study of T cell responses to AZD1222 COVID-19 vaccine. Sequencing used immunoSEQ multiplex PCR; TCRdb keeps in-frame clones, though not all of them. The data hold some 120,000 clones, with roughly 93% observed a single time. The sample in question was peripheral blood, obtained on day 0 of AZD1222 vaccination. The receptors come from an adult in good health.

The V gene is TRBV7-2, the J gene TRBJ1-2; 9 nucleotides align to TRBD1. CDR3 size: 15 residues. With V trimmed by 2 bases and J by 7 bases, 8 bases remained unmatched. Germline V CDR1 and CDR2: SGHTA, FQGNSA. This CDR3 reads CASSLFGTGSIGYTF. The DNA of the CDR3 is TGTGCCAGCAGCTTATTCGGGACAGGGTCTATTGGCTACACCTTC. Together with reference TRBV7-2 and TRBJ1-2, the CDR3 gives the full variable domain: GAGVSQSPSNKVTEKGKDVELRCDPISGHTALYWYRQSLGQGLEFLIYFQGNSAPDKSGLPSDRFSAERTGGSVSTLTIQRTQQEDSAVYLCASSLFGTGSIGYTFGSGTRLTVV.

The rearrangement uses TRBV11-3 and TRBJ2-1; 7 bases are a match to TRBD2. The CDR3 is 19 residues long. J was trimmed by 0 bases and V by 0 bases; bases with no gene match: 11. CDR1 is SGHNT and CDR2 is YENEEA in the germline V gene. The CDR3 protein is CASSLDRSGTASSYNEQFF. The CDR3, as DNA: TGTGCCAGCAGCTTAGATCGCAGCGGGACCGCTAGCTCCTACAATGAGCAGTTCTTC.